This T cell receptor (beta chain) originates from a study of blood T cell repertoires in COVID-19. Whole-study context: Material from acute and convalescent COVID-19 was sourced from the United States, Italy and Spain.

In assigning cohorts, the study relied on participant-reported clinical history. Within 2 weeks of study entry, exposed participants had contacted a PCR-confirmed or clinician-diagnosed COVID-19 case. The V gene lost 4 bases and the J gene lost 4 bases, with 9 bases spanning the gap. Germline V gene sequence: CDR1 SGHDT, CDR2 YYEEEE. There are 14 residues in the CDR3. Methods used by the authors: Estimation of nucleated cell counts relied on the amplification of reference gene primers. Produced via immunoSEQ multiplex PCR; TCRdb's table is partial and in-frame only. The DNA gave D and trimming, while V, J and clone size come from that table. The table shows 350,000 to 500,000 clones, with about 88% occurring only once.

This clonotype was sampled from a woman aged 18-29 years who had been exposed to COVID-19. The sample comprised PBMCs or T cells enriched from blood (not recorded which). The chain is built from TRBV5-6 and TRBJ1-6; no firm D call. The CDR3 nucleotides are TGTGCCAGCAGCCAAAGCCGGTATAATTCACCCCTCCACTTT. Amino acid sequence: CASSQSRYNSPLHF.